What follows describes a single T cell receptor beta chain. Its specificity is unknown. This sample was included in a study of cytomegalovirus exposure and HLA in healthy donors. Whole-study findings and limits: In a later analysis, TCR beta V- and J-gene trimming was associated with a missense DCLRE1C variant. Per a later analysis, about 18,000 TCR beta sequences showed association with HLA alleles at 0.05 false discovery rate.

In the PCR, 60 Vbeta and 13 Jbeta primers were used. Sequencing was performed with immunoSEQ multiplex PCR; in TCRdb, only in-frame clones are kept and a portion is missing. The sample carries tens of thousands of clones, 60% to 80% recorded once. V was cut by 0 bases and J by 2 bases, with 12 bases left in between. The germline V gene has CDR1 SGDLS and CDR2 YYNGEE. The CDR3 runs to 16 residues. This clonotype originated in a middle-aged woman in good health and CMV-seropositive. Source material: PBMCs. The chain links TRBV9 to TRBJ2-1; D is unclear. As DNA, the CDR3 is TGTGCCAGCAGCGTAGCTTGGGCAGGAACCTACAATGAGCAGTTCTTC. It encodes CASSVAWAGTYNEQFF.